These T cell receptor beta chains were read from a single sample in a study of T cell responses to AZD1222 COVID-19 vaccine. Sequencing was performed with immunoSEQ multiplex PCR; in TCRdb, only in-frame clones are kept and a portion is missing. This table holds 80,000 or so clones, roughly nine tenths found once. Sample: peripheral blood, taken 28 days after the second AZD1222 dose. These receptors were collected from an adult who received the AZD1222 COVID-19 vaccine. The CDR3 runs from the conserved cysteine through the conserved F or W.

J gene	V gene	CDR3 protein
TRBJ1-5	TRBV19	CASSASGGSGGNQPQHF
TRBJ1-5	TRBV7-9	CASSSQGSRQPQHF
TRBJ1-6	TRBV19	CASSTLQGSSPLHF
TRBJ1-6	TRBV28	CASSLDQAGSYNSPLHF
TRBJ2-6	TRBV5-4	CASSRDRAAGANVLTF
TRBJ2-5	TRBV7-2	CASSLAGTSGYQETQYF
TRBJ1-2	TRBV7-9	CASSLVRDGYTF
TRBJ2-7	TRBV3-1/TRBV3-2	CASSQDHNYEQYF
TRBJ1-6	TRBV18	CASSPPNSPLHF
TRBJ1-1	TRBV19	CASSIAQLNTEAFF
TRBJ2-7	TRBV28	CASSPLRESEQYF
TRBJ2-6	TRBV5-1	CASSVPFSGANVLTF
TRBJ2-7	TRBV28	CASSSGITYEQYF
TRBJ2-1	TRBV19	CASSIVQGNSYNEQFF
TRBJ1-2	TRBV19	CASSPRGGGYTF
TRBJ2-7	TRBV5-4	CASSRGQGAQYEQYF
TRBJ1-3	TRBV11-2	CASSRSAASTIYF
TRBJ2-1	TRBV6-5	CASSSPRGGNEQFF
TRBJ2-3	TRBV27	CASSSVERVTDTQYF
TRBJ2-3	TRBV5-4	CASSLPPDTQYF
TRBJ1-3	TRBV5-4	CASSPGTGRNTIYF
TRBJ2-3	TRBV4-1	CASSRVGGTDTQYF
TRBJ2-2	TRBV12-5	CASGFRQGFAGELFF
TRBJ1-1	TRBV7-9	CASSSGTGWDGTEAFF
TRBJ1-3	TRBV2	CATTGTGGAKNGNTIYF
TRBJ2-7	TRBV15	CATTGAGRGYEQYF
TRBJ2-7	TRBV13	CASSFFTGLAGSYEQYF
TRBJ1-1	TRBV7-9	CASSFSGPNTEAFF
TRBJ2-3	TRBV27	CASSSSTGGLTDTQYF
TRBJ2-1	TRBV18	CASLPGQGPHNEQFF
TRBJ1-2	TRBV28	CASKEGNYGYTF
TRBJ2-1	TRBV4-1	CASSQGYNEQFF
TRBJ2-7	TRBV5-1	CASSLVQGVSYEQYF
TRBJ2-2	TRBV7-3	CASSQTPAGELFF
TRBJ1-1	TRBV6-5	CASSYEVGTEAFF
TRBJ2-2	TRBV2	CASSEASPWAGGRTGELFF
TRBJ2-2	TRBV4-2	CASSQEDYLDGELFF